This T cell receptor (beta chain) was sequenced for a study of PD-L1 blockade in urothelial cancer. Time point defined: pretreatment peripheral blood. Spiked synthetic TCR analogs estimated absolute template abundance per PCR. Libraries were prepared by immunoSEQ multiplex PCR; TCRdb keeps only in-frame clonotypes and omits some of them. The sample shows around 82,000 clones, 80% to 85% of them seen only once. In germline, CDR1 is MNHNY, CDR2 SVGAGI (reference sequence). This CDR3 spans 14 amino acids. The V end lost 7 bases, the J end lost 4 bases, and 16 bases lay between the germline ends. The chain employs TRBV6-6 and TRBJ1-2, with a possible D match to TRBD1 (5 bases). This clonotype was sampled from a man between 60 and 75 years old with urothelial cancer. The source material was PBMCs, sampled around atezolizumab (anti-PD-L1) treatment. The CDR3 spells CASNTLAGGYGYTF. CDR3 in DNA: TGTGCCAGCAATACTTTAGCGGGGGGCTATGGCTACACCTTC.